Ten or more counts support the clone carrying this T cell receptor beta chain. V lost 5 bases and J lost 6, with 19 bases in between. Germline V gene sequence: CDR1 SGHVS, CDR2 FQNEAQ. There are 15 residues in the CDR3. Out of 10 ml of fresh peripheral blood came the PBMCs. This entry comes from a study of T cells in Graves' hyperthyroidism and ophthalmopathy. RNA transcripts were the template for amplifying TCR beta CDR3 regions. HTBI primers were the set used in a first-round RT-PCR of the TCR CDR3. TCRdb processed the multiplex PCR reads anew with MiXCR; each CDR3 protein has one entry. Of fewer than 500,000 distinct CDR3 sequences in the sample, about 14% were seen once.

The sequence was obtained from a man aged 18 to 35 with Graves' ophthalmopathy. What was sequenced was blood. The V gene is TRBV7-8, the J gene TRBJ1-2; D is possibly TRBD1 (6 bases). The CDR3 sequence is CASSQAGGHPNGYTF. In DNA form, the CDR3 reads TGTGCCAGCAGCCAGGCGGGGGGACATCCGAATGGCTACACCTTC. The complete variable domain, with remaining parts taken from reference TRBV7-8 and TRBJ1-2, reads GAGVSQSPRYKVAKRGQDVALRCDPISGHVSLFWYQQALGQGPEFLTYFQNEAQLDKSGLPSDRFFAERPEGSVSTLKIQRTQQEDSAVYLCASSQAGGHPNGYTFGSGTRLTVV.